These 14 T cell receptor beta chains originate from one sample sequenced in a study of T cell responses to AZD1222 COVID-19 vaccine. The repertoire was sequenced with immunoSEQ multiplex PCR; TCRdb's copy has only in-frame clones and lacks some. The sample consists of about 100,000 clones, about 90% of them appearing once. The specimen was peripheral blood, collected 28 days after the second AZD1222 dose. These receptors were taken from an adult who received the AZD1222 COVID-19 vaccine.

The J gene is TRBJ2-2, the V gene TRBV19, with TRBD1 matching over 7 bases. The CDR3 spans 18 residues. Germline CDR1 LNHDA, CDR2 SQIVND (reference sequence). V lost 3 bases to trimming and J lost 1 base; unmatched junction nucleotides: 11. In nucleotides, the CDR3 is TGTGCCAGTAGTATCGTAGCGAAAGGGGGCTTGAACACCGGGGAGCTGTTTTTT. Its protein product is CASSIVAKGGLNTGELFF.

The chain carries TRBV13 and TRBJ1-3; 9 bases match TRBD1. Germline trimming cut 5 bases from V and 4 bases from J; bases unmatched to any gene: 9. Per germline, CDR1 PRHDT and CDR2 FYEKMQ (reference sequence). The CDR3 is 16 amino acids. The CDR3 loop reads CASSPVGTGQGNTIYF. The CDR3, as DNA: TGTGCCAGCAGCCCAGTAGGGACAGGGCAAGGAAACACCATATATTTT.

Regarding this clone: The junction departs from germline at one end; a sequencing error may be responsible. The chain links TRBV10-3 to TRBJ1-1, with TRBD1 matching 9 bases. Germline values: CDR1 ENHRY, CDR2 SYGVKD. This CDR3 contains 16 residues. The CDR3 coding sequence is TGTGCCATCAGGGAGTCCGGACAGGGGAAGAACACTGAAGCTTTCTTT. Translated: CAIRESGQGKNTEAFF.

The DNA of the CDR3 is TGTGCCAGCAGCTCAACACCGGGACTAGCCCACCCCTACGAGCAGTACTTC. It yields the protein CASSSTPGLAHPYEQYF. The chain links TRBV3-1 (or the pseudogene TRBV3-2) to TRBJ2-7; TRBD2 agrees at 9 bases. V was clipped by 5 bases and J by 2 bases; unmatched bases: 13. The germline V gene encodes CDR1 LGHDT and CDR2 YNNKEL (reference sequence). The CDR3 consists of 17 residues.

J is TRBJ1-5 and V is TRBV30, with TRBD1 matching over 9 bases. V was clipped by 1 base and J by 7 bases; unmatched bases: 5. The CDR3 consists of 14 residues. Germline V CDR1 and CDR2: GTSNPN, SVGIG (reference sequence). DNA for the CDR3: TGTGCCTGGAGTGCCAACAGGGGGCTGCAGCCCCAGCATTTT. Translation gives CAWSANRGLQPQHF.

The rearrangement uses TRBV11-2 and TRBJ2-7; D is ambiguous. Germline CDR1 and CDR2: SGHAT and FQNNGV. V was cut by 3 bases and J by 3 bases, with 15 bases left in between. The CDR3 is 15 residues long. In DNA, the CDR3 is TGTGCCAGCAGCTTCGCCGGGCGGTCAGACTACGAGCAGTACTTC. Encoded protein: CASSFAGRSDYEQYF.

This rearrangement joins TRBV7-8 to TRBJ2-7; D remains unclear. CDR1 is SGHVS, CDR2 FQNEAQ, per germline. The CDR3 sequence is 15 residues long. V was pared by 0 bases and J by 5 bases, with 14 bases between. CDR3: CASSLAGRAQHEQYF. CDR3 sequence (DNA): TGTGCCAGCAGCTTAGCAGGACGAGCCCAGCACGAGCAGTACTTC. Based on the CDR3 plus reference TRBV7-8 and TRBJ2-7, the full variable domain is GAGVSQSPRYKVAKRGQDVALRCDPISGHVSLFWYQQALGQGPEFLTYFQNEAQLDKSGLPSDRFFAERPEGSVSTLKIQRTQQEDSAVYLCASSLAGRAQHEQYFGPGTRLTVT.

V gene TRBV7-2 combines with J gene TRBJ2-1; 8 bases align to TRBD2. The V gene's germline CDR1 is SGHTA and CDR2 FQGNSA. The V segment lost 3 bases and the J segment 7 bases; nucleotides outside the gene matches: 5. This CDR3 spans 14 amino acids. The CDR3 coding sequence is TGTGCCAGCAGCTTTGGCGGGAGGACTAATGAGCAGTTCTTC. Amino acid sequence: CASSFGGRTNEQFF.

This clone was picked up one time. The chain combines TRBV6-5 with TRBJ1-5; 7 nucleotides match TRBD1. The CDR3 has 15 residues. Germline trimming cut 2 bases from V and 4 bases from J; bases unmatched to any gene: 5. Looked up from germline, CDR1 is MNHEY and CDR2 is SVGAGI. The CDR3 loop reads CASSYIGDRNQPQHF. The CDR3 DNA reads as TGTGCCAGCAGTTACATTGGGGACAGAAATCAGCCCCAGCATTTT.

The chain combines TRBV5-4 with TRBJ1-1; no clear D gene. Germline V gene data show CDR1 as SGHNT and CDR2 as YYREEE (reference sequence). The CDR3 extends over 15 amino acids. Trimming shortened V by 4 bases and J by 1 base, and 14 bases separated the two germline ends. The CDR3 loop is CASSRVKGRNTEAFF. CDR3 nucleotide sequence: TGTGCCAGCAGCCGGGTAAAGGGTCGGAACACTGAAGCTTTCTTT.

J is TRBJ2-1 and V is TRBV7-9; D is unclear. V dropped 5 bases and J dropped 7 bases, with 9 bases sitting between them. The CDR3 runs to 12 residues. Germline CDR1 and CDR2: SEHNR and FQNEAQ (reference sequence). The CDR3 bases are TGTGCCAGCAGCCTCGGGTGGAATGAGCAGTTCTTC. Translating it yields CASSLGWNEQFF. Full variable domain (outside the CDR3, taken from reference TRBV7-9 and TRBJ2-1): DTGVSQNPRHKITKRGQNVTFRCDPISEHNRLYWYRQTLGQGPEFLTYFQNEAQLEKSRLLSDRFSAERPKGSFSTLEIQRTEQGDSAMYLCASSLGWNEQFFGPGTRLTVL.

The gene calls are TRBV7-9 and TRBJ1-1; TRBD1 might be the D (5 bases). The CDR3 has 15 amino acids. The V end was cut by 4 bases, the J end by 3 bases, with 15 bases between. Germline lookup yields CDR1 SEHNR and CDR2 FQNEAQ (reference sequence). The CDR3 here is CASSSWVGGDTEAFF. As DNA, the CDR3 is TGTGCCAGCAGCTCGTGGGTGGGAGGGGACACTGAAGCTTTCTTT.

The chain recombines TRBV5-4 with TRBJ2-1; TRBD1 matches at 9 bases. CDR1 and CDR2 (germline): SGHNT, YYREEE (reference sequence). The J segment lost 4 bases and the V segment lost 0 bases, leaving 5 bases of the junction unmatched. This CDR3 is built from 16 residues. Written as DNA, the CDR3 is TGTGCCAGCAGCTTGGTGGGACAGGGACGATACAATGAGCAGTTCTTC. Its protein is CASSLVGQGRYNEQFF.

The chain combines TRBV19 with TRBJ1-5, with no clear D. The germline V and J ends were trimmed by 4 bases and 0 bases, with 19 bases remaining between them. This CDR3 has 18 residues. Germline V CDR1 and CDR2: LNHDA, SQIVND (reference sequence). CDR3 nucleotides: TGTGCCAGTAGTACGCCAGCGTCCGGGCCCTATAGCAATCAGCCCCAGCATTTT. Protein: CASSTPASGPYSNQPQHF.